The present TCR beta chain was sequenced within a study of blood T cell repertoires in COVID-19. Germline V gene data show CDR1 as SGHAT and CDR2 as FQNNGV. The length of the CDR3 is 19 residues. V lost 1 base, J lost 6 bases, and 16 bases stayed unmatched. Measured with immunoSEQ multiplex PCR; TCRdb has only the in-frame clones, and not every one. The data contain 400,000 to 550,000 clones, 80% to 90% of them seen just once; the ten biggest clones take up roughly 4%. This clonotype originated in a woman in her thirties with acute or convalescent COVID-19. The chain carries TRBV11-2 and TRBJ2-1, with 9 bases that match TRBD1. Sequencing used peripheral blood. Written as DNA, the CDR3 is TGTGCCAGCAGCTTAGCTACGACCCAACAGGGGGCTTTAATCAATGAGCAGTTCTTC. This sequence encodes CASSLATTQQGALINEQFF.